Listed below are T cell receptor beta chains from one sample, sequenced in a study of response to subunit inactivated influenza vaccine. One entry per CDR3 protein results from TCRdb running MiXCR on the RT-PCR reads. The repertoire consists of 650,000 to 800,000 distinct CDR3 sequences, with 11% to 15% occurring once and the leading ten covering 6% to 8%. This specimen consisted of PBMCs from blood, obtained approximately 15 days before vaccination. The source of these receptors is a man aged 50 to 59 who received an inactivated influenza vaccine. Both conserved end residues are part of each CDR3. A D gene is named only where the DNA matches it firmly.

CATSRELAGVYNEQFF	TRBV15	TRBJ2-1	TRBD2
CASSVHPSTDTQYF	TRBV9	TRBJ2-3	.
CASSLVRLSYNEQFF	TRBV7-2	TRBJ2-1	.
CASSKQGHLSYEQYF	TRBV21-1	TRBJ2-7	.
CASSSGTVYTGELFF	TRBV7-9	TRBJ2-2	TRBD1
CASSFEGATYEQYF	TRBV5-1	TRBJ2-7	.
CASGGALEAFF	TRBV2	TRBJ1-1	.
CSARASGYNEQFF	TRBV20-1	TRBJ2-1	TRBD2
CASTGSGDTGELFF	TRBV12-3/TRBV12-4	TRBJ2-2	TRBD2
CASSADRDYEQYF	TRBV12-3/TRBV12-4	TRBJ2-7	.
CATSDFRGGGTGDTQYF	TRBV24-1	TRBJ2-3	.
CSVEDPRTPQETQYF	TRBV29-1	TRBJ2-5	.
CASVPGQGAWEQFF	TRBV18	TRBJ2-1	TRBD1
CAWRGTSGNEQFF	TRBV30	TRBJ2-1	TRBD2
CSARISGNKQETQYF	TRBV20-1	TRBJ2-5	TRBD2
CASSLSTRNEQFF	TRBV11-1	TRBJ2-1	.
CRYPAPLDRAPQAFF	TRBV20-1	TRBJ1-1	TRBD1
CASSLVTSGRWETQYF	TRBV5-5	TRBJ2-5	TRBD2
CASSFSEGFRDTQYF	TRBV5-1	TRBJ2-3	.
CASSLASDQETQYF	TRBV7-9	TRBJ2-5	.
CASSLVRSSGRASSYEQYF	TRBV11-2	TRBJ2-7	TRBD2
CASRTGGFLGQLF	TRBV6-1	TRBJ2-1	TRBD1
CASSGGAGLITDTQYF	TRBV12-3/TRBV12-4	TRBJ2-3	.
CASSPAGGWGSGANVLTF	TRBV12-3/TRBV12-4	TRBJ2-6	.
CASRGDRDRAFF	TRBV6-1	TRBJ1-1	TRBD1
CASSLSSTSMSYEQYF	TRBV7-2	TRBJ2-7	TRBD2
CASSPFSGTGELFF	TRBV12-3/TRBV12-4	TRBJ2-2	.
CASSLRVGTGPVEQYF	TRBV5-1	TRBJ2-7	TRBD1
CSVKEWRQETQYF	TRBV29-1	TRBJ2-5	.
CASSSRTGTPTYEQYF	TRBV7-6	TRBJ2-7	.
CASSLGTIHNEQFF	TRBV28	TRBJ2-1	.
CASSLGRMNTEAFF	TRBV12-3/TRBV12-4	TRBJ1-1	.
CSVRHQETQYF	TRBV29-1	TRBJ2-5	.
CASSHRDRGRVTGELFF	TRBV18	TRBJ2-2	TRBD1
CATSDRDRGGNQPQHF	TRBV24-1	TRBJ1-5	TRBD1
CASSYSDRGTDTQYF	TRBV6-5	TRBJ2-3	TRBD1
CASRYRTGGALSHRDSPLHF	TRBV2	TRBJ1-6	TRBD1
CASSFGGGRLGWDEQFF	TRBV27	TRBJ2-1	.
CASGPPGAGRGNYNEQFF	TRBV12-5	TRBJ2-1	TRBD2
CASSLVDSNYGYTF	TRBV5-6	TRBJ1-2	.
CASSIWTGGRGTQYF	TRBV7-2	TRBJ2-5	.
CASSLVWSGGGELFF	TRBV7-8	TRBJ2-2	.
CSVAGGLAGGWDNEQFF	TRBV29-1	TRBJ2-1	TRBD2
CASSPRMGRETQYF	TRBV12-3/TRBV12-4	TRBJ2-5	.
CSVGLAGGPNEQFF	TRBV29-1	TRBJ2-1	TRBD2